A single sample gave rise to the 6 T cell receptor beta chains below, sequenced in a study of T cell responses to AZD1222 COVID-19 vaccine. Assay: immunoSEQ multiplex PCR; the TCRdb copy retains only in-frame clones and omits some. Here the sample spans 100,000 to 150,000 clones, around 86% being singletons. The sample was peripheral blood, taken on day 0 of AZD1222 vaccination. All receptors derive from an adult in good health.

The chain employs TRBV5-5 and TRBJ1-6; D gene uncertain. V was cut by 4 bases and J by 8 bases, with 13 bases left in between. From germline, CDR1 is SGHKS and CDR2 YYEKEE (reference sequence). The CDR3 length is 14 residues. The DNA for the CDR3 is TGTGCCAGCAGCCCCTCGTTTGATGATTCACCCCTCCACTTT. Protein sequence: CASSPSFDDSPLHF.

This chain links TRBV28 with TRBJ1-2; D perhaps matches TRBD1 (5 bases). Trimming removed 3 bases at V and 3 bases at J, with 8 bases between. CDR1 is MDHEN and CDR2 is SYDVKM in the germline V gene. The CDR3 runs 13 residues. The CDR3 DNA reads TGTGCCAGCAGTTTGACACAGGACTATGGCTACACCTTC. Translated, it gives CASSLTQDYGYTF.

This clone has just one count. The rearrangement uses TRBV27 and TRBJ1-2; TRBD1 agrees at 8 bases. This CDR3 is built from 16 residues. J was trimmed by 5 bases and V by 4 bases; bases with no gene match: 12. The germline CDR1 and CDR2 sequences are MNHEY and SMNVEV (reference sequence). The CDR3 reads CASSSNRPGGGYGYTF. In DNA form, the CDR3 reads TGTGCCAGCAGTTCTAACCGGCCAGGGGGCGGATATGGCTACACCTTC.

The chain couples TRBV2 to TRBJ1-3, with D perhaps matching TRBD1 (6 bases). Looked up from germline, CDR1 is SNHLY and CDR2 is FYNNEI. Trimming left V 11 bases short and J 4 bases short, with 12 bases between. The CDR3 totals 12 residues. CDR3 nucleotides: TGTGCCGAGACCCAGGGGGGAAACACCATATATTTT. This codes for CAETQGGNTIYF.

This rearrangement joins TRBV2 to TRBJ1-2; tentatively, D is TRBD1 (6 bases). This CDR3 has 13 amino acids. Germline CDR1 SNHLY, CDR2 FYNNEI. With 6 bases removed from V and 6 bases from J, the gap between germline ends came to 14 bases. The CDR3: CASSGDKPDGYTF. CDR3 bases: TGTGCCAGCAGCGGGGACAAACCGGATGGCTACACCTTC. Supplemented by reference TRBV2 and TRBJ1-2, the full variable domain reads EPEVTQTPSHQVTQMGQEVILRCVPISNHLYFYWYRQILGQKVEFLVSFYNNEISEKSEIFDDQFSVERPDGSNFTLKIRSTKLEDSAMYFCASSGDKPDGYTFGSGTRLTVV.

This clone came up a few times. The V gene is TRBV18, the J gene TRBJ1-1, with D possibly being TRBD1 (6 bases). Trimming shortened V by 10 bases and J by 0 bases, and 18 bases separated the two germline ends. Germline-derived CDR1 and CDR2 are KGHSH and LQKENI. This CDR3 has 15 amino acids. CDR3 sequence: CATGEEDSLNTEAFF. The CDR3 nucleotides read TGTGCCACCGGAGAGGAGGACAGTTTGAACACTGAAGCTTTCTTT.